The 27 T cell receptor beta chains presented below share a single source sample, sequenced in a study of vaccination effects on CD4 cells after COVID-19. Investigators separated out CD4+ T cells once around 9 days of culture had passed. Which antigens these TCRs recognize remains unknown. Using immunoSEQ multiplex PCR, the repertoire was profiled, and TCRdb retains in-frame clones only, with some absent. This repertoire shows roughly 34,000 clones, less than 85% found once; its top ten account for about 4%. Source: CD4+ T cells from PBMCs cultured without peptide, taken before COVID-19 vaccination. Receptor source: a human donor who received a COVID-19 vaccine.

This clone was found a few times. The genes are TRBV3-1 (or the pseudogene TRBV3-2) and TRBJ1-5; the D is unclear. Germline V CDR1 and CDR2: LGHDT, YNNKEL (reference sequence). There are 13 residues in the CDR3. The germline V and J ends were trimmed by 8 bases and 14 bases, with 22 bases remaining between them. The CDR3 region is CASADKTLLFEHF. The CDR3 DNA follows: TGTGCCAGCGCAGACAAAACTTTATTGTTCGAGCATTTT.

The V gene is TRBV10-3, the J gene TRBJ2-3, with 10 bases identical to TRBD2. This CDR3 spans 14 amino acids. V dropped 6 bases and J dropped 3; count of bases not matched to a gene: 3. Germline V gives CDR1 ENHRY, CDR2 SYGVKD. The CDR3 protein is CAIRPGLATDTQYF. The CDR3 nucleotides read TGTGCCATCAGACCGGGACTAGCGACAGATACGCAGTATTTT.

The chain employs TRBV5-1 and TRBJ2-5; 10 nucleotides match TRBD2. This CDR3 comprises 16 residues. The V segment lost 7 bases and the J segment 5 bases; nucleotides outside the gene matches: 14. CDR1 and CDR2 from the germline V gene are SGHRS and YFSETQ. The CDR3: CASEFGASGGIETQYF. CDR3 nucleotide sequence: TGCGCCAGCGAGTTCGGAGCTAGCGGGGGTATTGAGACCCAGTACTTC.

The V call is TRBV14, the J call TRBJ2-3; tentatively, D is TRBD1 or TRBD2 (5 bases each). The CDR3 consists of 16 residues. V was cut by 4 bases and J by 0 bases, with 14 bases left in between. The V gene's germline CDR1 is SGHDN and CDR2 FVKESK. CDR3 protein: CASSPLGKGSTDTQYF. The CDR3 nucleotides read TGTGCCAGCAGCCCTCTCGGGAAGGGGAGCACAGATACGCAGTATTTT.

J is TRBJ2-3 and V is TRBV3-1 (or the pseudogene TRBV3-2), with 8 bases that match TRBD2. In germline, CDR1 is LGHDT, CDR2 YNNKEL (reference sequence). This CDR3 is built from 16 residues. The junction had 6 bases not matched to a gene; V was cut back by 1 base and J by 3 bases. CDR3 nucleotide sequence: TGTGCCAGCAGCCAAGGTATGGCTAGCGGGACAGATACGCAGTATTTT. Translating gives CASSQGMASGTDTQYF.

The chain combines TRBV5-1 with TRBJ2-7, with D unclear. Germline V CDR1 and CDR2: SGHRS, YFSETQ. The CDR3 has 12 residues. V was shortened by 2 bases and J by 2 bases, with 5 bases between the two germline ends. The CDR3 loop is CASSFSAYEQYF. DNA for the CDR3: TGCGCCAGCAGCTTTTCCGCCTACGAGCAGTACTTC.

This clone was detected a few times. V is TRBV7-9 and J is TRBJ1-1; D is uncertain. CDR1 is SEHNR, CDR2 FQNEAQ, per germline (reference sequence). The CDR3 loop spans 13 amino acids. V dropped 1 base and J dropped 5 bases, with 8 bases sitting between them. The CDR3 nucleotides are TGTGCCAGCAGCTTAGACGGATGGACTGAAGCTTTCTTT. It codes for CASSLDGWTEAFF.

This chain connects TRBV9 to TRBJ1-1; a possible D gene is TRBD1 (5 bases). V dropped 3 bases and J dropped 6 bases, with 21 bases sitting between them. This CDR3 contains 16 residues. Looked up from germline, CDR1 is SGDLS and CDR2 is YYNGEE. The CDR3 nucleotides are TGTGCCAGCAGCGGCACTCAGGGTCCTCCGTTCTCTGAAGCTTTCTTT. It specifies CASSGTQGPPFSEAFF.

This clone was observed a single time. This chain joins TRBV5-5 and TRBJ1-2, with unresolved D. Per germline, CDR1 SGHKS and CDR2 YYEKEE (reference sequence). With 4 bases removed from V and 0 bases from J, the gap between germline ends came to 13 bases. The CDR3 spans 15 residues. CDR3 sequence (DNA): TGTGCCAGCAGCCCGTTGAACTACGCTAACTATGGCTACACCTTC. Amino acid sequence: CASSPLNYANYGYTF.

This clone was observed a handful of times. The chain joins TRBV11-2 to TRBJ1-3, with a weak D call TRBD1 (6 bases). The CDR3 extends over 14 amino acids. Trimming cost V 5 bases and J 4 bases, with 12 bases left between them. CDR1 is SGHAT and CDR2 is FQNNGV in the germline V gene. The CDR3: CASSPTGPGNTIYF. CDR3 in DNA: TGTGCCAGCAGCCCCACAGGGCCAGGAAACACCATATATTTT.

The chain links TRBV6-4 to TRBJ2-2; D is possibly TRBD1 (6 bases). V shed 2 bases and J shed 4 bases, with 8 bases lying between them. Germline V gene lookup returns CDR1 MRHNA and CDR2 SNTAGT. The CDR3 has 14 residues. CDR3 sequence reads: CASSDLGGTGELFF. CDR3 DNA: TGTGCCAGCAGTGACCTAGGGGGCACCGGGGAGCTGTTTTTT.

The chain has TRBV7-2 and TRBJ2-7; TRBD2 is a possible D gene (5 bases). This CDR3 has 14 amino acids. Germline assignment: CDR1 SGHTA and CDR2 FQGNSA. The V gene lost 6 bases and the J gene lost 0 bases, with 12 bases spanning the gap. The CDR3 DNA is TGTGCCAGCAGGACTCCCACTAGCTCCTACGAGCAGTACTTC. It translates to CASRTPTSSYEQYF.

J is TRBJ2-7 and V is TRBV5-8; no reliable D call. Germline V gene data show CDR1 as SGHTS and CDR2 as YDEGEE. This CDR3 comprises 12 residues. V lost 3 bases, J lost 7 bases, and 11 bases lay in between. CDR3 loop: CASSSLLGEQYF. CDR3 nucleotide sequence: TGTGCCAGCAGCTCCTTATTGGGAGAGCAGTACTTC.

With regard to this clone: Relative to the germline gene, one junction end is altered; a read error may explain this. The chain recombines TRBV6-5 with TRBJ1-6, with 7 positions matching TRBD1. Germline assignment: CDR1 MNHEY and CDR2 SVGAGI. The CDR3 runs 15 residues. The CDR3 loop reads CASSYSGTDNSPLHF. CDR3 sequence (DNA): TGTGCCAGCAGTTACTCCGGGACAGATAATTCACCTCTCCACTTT.

The chain is built from TRBV27 and TRBJ1-2; 8 positions agree with TRBD1. The CDR3 runs 14 residues. CDR1 and CDR2 (germline): MNHEY, SMNVEV (reference sequence). V was clipped by 5 bases and J by 6 bases; unmatched bases: 8. The CDR3 DNA reads as TGTGCCAGCAGTGTAAACAGGGGGGAAAATGGCTACACCTTC. It codes for CASSVNRGENGYTF.

V gene TRBV10-2 combines with J gene TRBJ2-7, with D possibly being TRBD1 (6 bases). This CDR3 spans 16 amino acids. Trimming took 1 base from V and 6 from J, leaving 19 bases between them. CDR1 is WSHSY and CDR2 is SAAADI in the germline V gene. This chain's CDR3 is CASSEWTVDWSTEQYF. The CDR3 coding sequence is TGCGCCAGCAGTGAGTGGACAGTCGATTGGTCTACCGAGCAGTACTTC.

The sample holds a few counts of this clone. The rearrangement joins TRBV5-6 to TRBJ2-2; 11 nucleotides match TRBD2. Germline lookup yields CDR1 SGHDT and CDR2 YYEEEE. Trimming took 2 bases from V and 6 from J; bases not matched to a gene: 15. This CDR3 contains 19 residues. The CDR3 DNA is TGTGCCAGCAGCTTAATAGCGGGAGGGCCATCAGTAGGAGCCGGGGAGCTGTTTTTT. The encoded protein is CASSLIAGGPSVGAGELFF.

The rearrangement joins TRBV4-1 to TRBJ2-5; 7 positions match TRBD2. This CDR3 spans 15 amino acids. The V gene end was trimmed by 1 base and the J gene end by 3 bases; junction bases not matched to a gene: 5. Germline values: CDR1 MGHRA, CDR2 YSYEKL. CDR3 bases: TGCGCCAGCAGCCAAGCTCCGGGAGGAAAAGAGACCCAGTACTTC. Amino acid sequence: CASSQAPGGKETQYF.

The chain links TRBV6-2 or TRBV6-3 to TRBJ1-2, with a possible D match to TRBD1 (6 bases). Trimming cost V 6 bases and J 1 base, with 15 bases left between them. This CDR3 region has 15 residues. Germline assignment: CDR1 MNHEY and CDR2 SVGEGT. The CDR3 sequence: CASSMGHSGNYGYTF. The CDR3 DNA reads TGTGCCAGCAGCATGGGACACAGCGGTAACTATGGCTACACCTTC.

This sequence joins TRBV18 and TRBJ1-2; 8 bases map to TRBD1. V dropped 2 bases and J dropped 4; count of bases not matched to a gene: 6. The CDR3 is 15 residues long. CDR1 is KGHSH, CDR2 LQKENI, per germline. CDR3 in amino acids: CASSPSQGASYGYTF. The CDR3 bases are TGTGCCAGCTCACCATCCCAGGGGGCTAGCTATGGCTACACCTTC.

The CDR3 DNA sequence: TGTGCCAGCAGTTCCCAGCGGGGGGGCCCAGATACGCAGTATTTT. It codes for CASSSQRGGPDTQYF. V and J are TRBV6-5 and TRBJ2-3; 10 positions agree with TRBD2. CDR1 and CDR2 (germline): MNHEY, SVGAGI. This CDR3 has 15 residues. V shed 4 bases, J shed 4 bases, and the junction held 5 bases outside the gene matches.

The chain links TRBV5-1 to TRBJ2-1; TRBD2 matches at 8 bases. Trimming took 2 bases from V and 2 from J; bases not matched to a gene: 6. The germline CDR1 and CDR2 sequences are SGHRS and YFSETQ. This CDR3 is built from 16 residues. The DNA for the CDR3 is TGCGCCAGCAGCTTCCAGACTAGCGTGGCCTACAATGAGCAGTTCTTC. Its translation: CASSFQTSVAYNEQFF.

This rearrangement joins TRBV5-1 to TRBJ1-1; TRBD1 agrees at 8 bases. Germline V lookup: CDR1 SGHRS, CDR2 YFSETQ. After removal of 4 bases from V and 5 bases from J, the junction contained 7 bases not matched to a gene. The CDR3 has 14 amino acids. Here the CDR3 reads CASSDTGGVTEAFF. Here the CDR3 DNA reads TGCGCCAGCAGCGATACAGGGGGTGTGACTGAAGCTTTCTTT.

J is TRBJ2-1 and V is TRBV12-5; 9 positions match TRBD1. V trimming: 9 bases; J trimming: 2 bases; junction bases outside the gene matches: 2. Germline V lookup: CDR1 LGHNT, CDR2 FRNRAP. CDR3 length equals 13 residues. The CDR3 reads CASRDRAYNEQFF. The CDR3 DNA sequence: TGTGCTAGCCGGGACAGGGCCTACAATGAGCAGTTCTTC.

This rearrangement joins TRBV29-1 to TRBJ1-1, with 8 bases that match TRBD1. V shed 4 bases, J shed 6 bases, and the junction held 19 bases outside the gene matches. Germline loops: CDR1 SQVTM, CDR2 ANQGSEA. The CDR3 consists of 17 residues. CDR3 amino acids: CSVASDRAWSGYPEAFF. CDR3 nucleotide sequence: TGCAGCGTTGCGTCGGACAGGGCTTGGTCTGGGTACCCTGAAGCTTTCTTT.

This chain uses TRBV21-1 with TRBJ2-1; the DNA was not used to check the table's D call, TRBD2. TRBV21-1 is described as a pseudogene. The CDR3 runs 14 residues. This chain's CDR3 is CASPEREGPNEQFF. The CDR3 coding sequence is TGTGCCAGCCCTGAGCGGGAGGGACCAAATGAGCAGTTCTTC.

This clone showed up just a few times. V gene TRBV5-1 combines with J gene TRBJ2-2, with 7 positions matching TRBD2. This CDR3 is 15 amino acids long. V gave up 1 base and J gave up 1 base; unmatched junction bases: 1. CDR1 and CDR2 (germline): SGHRS, YFSETQ. The CDR3 region is CASSLSSGNTGELFF. The CDR3 DNA is TGCGCCAGCAGCTTGTCTAGCGGGAACACCGGGGAGCTGTTTTTT.